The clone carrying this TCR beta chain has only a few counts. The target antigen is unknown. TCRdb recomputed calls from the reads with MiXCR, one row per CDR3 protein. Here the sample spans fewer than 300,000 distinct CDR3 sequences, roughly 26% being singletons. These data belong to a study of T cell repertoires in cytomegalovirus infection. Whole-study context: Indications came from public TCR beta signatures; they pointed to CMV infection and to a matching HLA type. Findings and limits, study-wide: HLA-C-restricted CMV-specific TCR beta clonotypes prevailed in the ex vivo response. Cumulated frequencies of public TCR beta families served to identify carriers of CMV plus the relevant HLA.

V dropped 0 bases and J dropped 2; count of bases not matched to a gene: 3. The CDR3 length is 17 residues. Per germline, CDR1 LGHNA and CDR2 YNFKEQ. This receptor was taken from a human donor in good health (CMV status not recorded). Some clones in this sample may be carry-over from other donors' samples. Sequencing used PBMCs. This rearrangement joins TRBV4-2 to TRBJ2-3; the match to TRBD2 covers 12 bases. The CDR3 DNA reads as TGTGCCAGCAGCCAAGAGGGGACTAGCGGGCACACAGATACGCAGTATTTT. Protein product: CASSQEGTSGHTDTQYF.